This T cell receptor beta chain was sequenced during a study of control samples from healthy donors and cancer patients. Trimming at V came to 8 bases and at J to 6 bases, leaving 7 bases not matched to a gene. The V gene's germline CDR1 is MNHEY and CDR2 SVGAGI. CDR3 length: 14 amino acids. Libraries were prepared by immunoSEQ multiplex PCR; TCRdb keeps only in-frame clonotypes and omits some of them. The sample yields 150,000 to 160,000 clones, approximately 94% seen once. The genes are TRBV6-5 and TRBJ2-2, with 9 bases fitting TRBD1. Sequenced: blood. This receptor was taken from a man aged 40-55 years in good health. In DNA form, the CDR3 reads TGTGCCAGCTACCGGGACAGGGTTTCCGGGGAGCTGTTTTTT. It is translated as CASYRDRVSGELFF.